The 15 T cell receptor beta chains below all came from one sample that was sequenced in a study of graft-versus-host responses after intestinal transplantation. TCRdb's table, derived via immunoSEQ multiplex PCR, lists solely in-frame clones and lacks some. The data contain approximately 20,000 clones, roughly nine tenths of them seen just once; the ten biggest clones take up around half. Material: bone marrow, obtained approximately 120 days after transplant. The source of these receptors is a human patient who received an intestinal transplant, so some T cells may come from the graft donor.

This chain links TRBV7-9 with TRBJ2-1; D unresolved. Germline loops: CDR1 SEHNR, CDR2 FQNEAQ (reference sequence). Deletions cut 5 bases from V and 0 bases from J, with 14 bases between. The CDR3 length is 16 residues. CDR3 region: CASSPGGSSSYNEQFF. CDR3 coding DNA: TGTGCCAGCAGCCCCGGCGGCTCCAGCTCCTACAATGAGCAGTTCTTC.

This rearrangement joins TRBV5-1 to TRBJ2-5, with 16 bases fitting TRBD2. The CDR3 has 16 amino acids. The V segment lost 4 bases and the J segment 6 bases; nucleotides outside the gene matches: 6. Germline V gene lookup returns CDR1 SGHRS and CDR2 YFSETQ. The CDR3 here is CASSPGLAGGPKTQYF. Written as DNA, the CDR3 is TGCGCCAGCAGCCCGGGACTAGCGGGAGGGCCGAAGACCCAGTACTTC.

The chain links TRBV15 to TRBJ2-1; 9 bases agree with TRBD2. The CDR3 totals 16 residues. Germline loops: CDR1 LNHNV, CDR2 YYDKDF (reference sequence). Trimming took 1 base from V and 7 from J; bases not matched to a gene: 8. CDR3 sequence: CATSRGGLAGRNEQFF. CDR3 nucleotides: TGTGCCACCAGCAGAGGGGGGCTAGCGGGAAGAAATGAGCAGTTCTTC.

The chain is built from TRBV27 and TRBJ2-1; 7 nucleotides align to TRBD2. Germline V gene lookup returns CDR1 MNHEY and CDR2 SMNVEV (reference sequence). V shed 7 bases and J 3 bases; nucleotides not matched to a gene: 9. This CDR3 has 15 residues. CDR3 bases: TGTGCCAGCACCCCCTTGGCGGGAGTCTACAATGAGCAGTTCTTC. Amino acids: CASTPLAGVYNEQFF.

Here the CDR3 DNA reads TGTGGCATCACGTCTAAGATAACACAAAGTCGGGCCAACGTCCTGACTTTC. This codes for CGITSKITQSRANVLTF. The gene calls are TRBV8-2 and TRBJ2-6. TRBV8-2 constitutes a pseudogene. The CDR3 is 17 residues long.

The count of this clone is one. The DNA of the CDR3 is TGTGCCAGCAGCCAAGACCGAGGACTAGCGGGATGGCAGACCCAGTACTTC. Protein: CASSQDRGLAGWQTQYF. The chain employs TRBV4-2 and TRBJ2-5, with 12 nucleotides matching TRBD2. Germline trimming cut 0 bases from V and 6 bases from J; bases unmatched to any gene: 8. Germline CDR1 LGHNA, CDR2 YNFKEQ. This CDR3 is 17 amino acids long.

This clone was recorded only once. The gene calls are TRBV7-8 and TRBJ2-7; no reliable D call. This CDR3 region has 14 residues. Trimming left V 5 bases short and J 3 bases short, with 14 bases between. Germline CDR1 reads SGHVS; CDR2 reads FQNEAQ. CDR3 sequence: CASSSLRSVYEQYF. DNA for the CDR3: TGTGCCAGCAGCAGTCTGCGATCCGTCTACGAGCAGTACTTC. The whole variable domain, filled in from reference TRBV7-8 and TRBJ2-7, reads GAGVSQSPRYKVAKRGQDVALRCDPISGHVSLFWYQQALGQGPEFLTYFQNEAQLDKSGLPSDRFFAERPEGSVSTLKIQRTQQEDSAVYLCASSSLRSVYEQYFGPGTRLTVT.

CDR3 amino acids: CASSVSLSGNTIYF. CDR3 DNA: TGTGCCAGCAGCGTCAGTCTCTCTGGAAACACCATATATTTT. The genes are TRBV27 and TRBJ1-3, with unresolved D. Germline V lookup: CDR1 MNHEY, CDR2 SMNVEV (reference sequence). The CDR3 has 14 residues. Trimming removed 6 bases at V and 0 bases at J, with 9 bases between.

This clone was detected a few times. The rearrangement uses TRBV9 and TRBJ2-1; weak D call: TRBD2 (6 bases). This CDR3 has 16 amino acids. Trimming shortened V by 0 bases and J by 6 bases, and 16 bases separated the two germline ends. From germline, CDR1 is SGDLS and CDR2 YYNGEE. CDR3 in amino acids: CASSVVGGRRVNEQFF. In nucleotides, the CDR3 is TGTGCCAGCAGCGTAGTTGGGGGGAGGAGGGTCAATGAGCAGTTCTTC.

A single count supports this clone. CDR3 coding DNA: TGTGCCAGCAGTTTCATAGGTCGCGAGCAGTACTTC. Amino acid sequence: CASSFIGREQYF. J is TRBJ2-7 and V is TRBV6-5; the D is unclear. The CDR3 consists of 12 residues. Germline V gives CDR1 MNHEY, CDR2 SVGAGI. The V end was cut by 4 bases, the J end by 6 bases, with 10 bases between.

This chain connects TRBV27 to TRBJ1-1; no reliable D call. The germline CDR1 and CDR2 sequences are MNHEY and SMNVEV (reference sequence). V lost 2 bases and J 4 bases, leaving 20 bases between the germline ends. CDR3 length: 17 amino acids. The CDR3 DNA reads TGTGCCAGCAGTTTAGTTCATACCGCACTTCGCGGCACTGAAGCTTTCTTT. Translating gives CASSLVHTALRGTEAFF.

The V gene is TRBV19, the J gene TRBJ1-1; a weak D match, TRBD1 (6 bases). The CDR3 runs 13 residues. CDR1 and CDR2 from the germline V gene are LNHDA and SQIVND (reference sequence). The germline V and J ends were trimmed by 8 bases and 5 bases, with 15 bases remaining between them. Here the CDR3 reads CASGTGGATEAFF. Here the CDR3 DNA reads TGTGCCAGTGGGACCGGGGGGGCAACTGAAGCTTTCTTT.

The CDR3 DNA reads TGTGCCAGCAGCGTATCAGGGGCATTCGGCCAAGAGACCCAGTACTTC. Protein: CASSVSGAFGQETQYF. The J gene is TRBJ2-5, the V gene TRBV9, with D possibly matching TRBD1 (6 bases). The length of the CDR3 is 16 residues. V was cut by 1 base and J by 1 base, with 14 bases left in between. The germline gives CDR1 SGDLS, CDR2 YYNGEE.

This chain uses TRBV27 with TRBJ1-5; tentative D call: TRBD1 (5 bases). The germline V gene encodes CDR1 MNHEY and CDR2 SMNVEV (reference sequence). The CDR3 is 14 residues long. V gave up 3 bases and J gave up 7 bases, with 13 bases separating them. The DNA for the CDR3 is TGTGCCAGCAGTTTGCGCGAGGGGCGGCAGCCCCAGCATTTT. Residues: CASSLREGRQPQHF.

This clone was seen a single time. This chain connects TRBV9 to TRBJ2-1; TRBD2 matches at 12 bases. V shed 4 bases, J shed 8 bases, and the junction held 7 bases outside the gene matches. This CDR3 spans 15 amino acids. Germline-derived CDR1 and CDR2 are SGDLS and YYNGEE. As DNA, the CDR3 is TGTGCCAGCAGCCAAGGACTAGCGGGACGCCATGAGCAGTTCTTC. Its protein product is CASSQGLAGRHEQFF.